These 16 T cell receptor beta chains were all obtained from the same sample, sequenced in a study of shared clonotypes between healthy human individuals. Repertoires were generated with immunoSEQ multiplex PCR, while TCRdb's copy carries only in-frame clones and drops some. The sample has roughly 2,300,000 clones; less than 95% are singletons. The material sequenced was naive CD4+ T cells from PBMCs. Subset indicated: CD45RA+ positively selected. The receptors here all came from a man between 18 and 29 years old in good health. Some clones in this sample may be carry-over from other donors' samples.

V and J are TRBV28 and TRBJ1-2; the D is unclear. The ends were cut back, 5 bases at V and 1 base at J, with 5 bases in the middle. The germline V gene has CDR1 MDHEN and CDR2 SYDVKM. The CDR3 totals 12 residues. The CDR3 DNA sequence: TGTGCCAGCAGTCGAATTAACTATGGCTACACCTTC. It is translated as CASSRINYGYTF.

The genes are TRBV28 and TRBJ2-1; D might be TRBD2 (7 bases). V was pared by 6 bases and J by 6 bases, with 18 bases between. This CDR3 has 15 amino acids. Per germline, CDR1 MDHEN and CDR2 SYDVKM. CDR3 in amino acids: CASRLTGRGGNEQFF. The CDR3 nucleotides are TGTGCCAGCAGGCTAACAGGGAGGGGTGGCAATGAGCAGTTCTTC.

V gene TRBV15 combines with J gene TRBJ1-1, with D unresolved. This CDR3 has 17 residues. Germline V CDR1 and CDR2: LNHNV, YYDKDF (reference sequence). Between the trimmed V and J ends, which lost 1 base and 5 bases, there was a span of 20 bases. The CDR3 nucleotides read TGTGCCACCAGCAGAGTAGTCCCCGTAGGATATGGGACTGAAGCTTTCTTT. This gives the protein CATSRVVPVGYGTEAFF.

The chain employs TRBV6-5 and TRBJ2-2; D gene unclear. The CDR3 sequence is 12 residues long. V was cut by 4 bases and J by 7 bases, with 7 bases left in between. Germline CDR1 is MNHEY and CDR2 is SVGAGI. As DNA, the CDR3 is TGTGCCAGCAGTTCCACAGTCGGGGAGCTGTTTTTT. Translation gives CASSSTVGELFF.

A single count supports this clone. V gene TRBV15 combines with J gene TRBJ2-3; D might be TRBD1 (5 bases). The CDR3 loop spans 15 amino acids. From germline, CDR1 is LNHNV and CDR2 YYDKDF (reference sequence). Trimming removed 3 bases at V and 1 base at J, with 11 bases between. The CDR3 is CATSSRVQGTDTQYF. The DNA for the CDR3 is TGTGCCACCAGCAGCAGGGTACAGGGCACAGATACGCAGTATTTT. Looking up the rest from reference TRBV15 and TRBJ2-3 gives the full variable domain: DAMVIQNPRYQVTQFGKPVTLSCSQTLNHNVMYWYQQKSSQAPKLLFHYYDKDFNNEADTPDNFQSRRPNTSFCFLDIRSPGLGDTAMYLCATSSRVQGTDTQYFGPGTRLTVL.

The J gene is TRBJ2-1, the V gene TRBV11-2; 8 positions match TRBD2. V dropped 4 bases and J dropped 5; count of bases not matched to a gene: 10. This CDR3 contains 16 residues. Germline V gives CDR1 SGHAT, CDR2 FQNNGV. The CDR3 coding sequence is TGTGCCAGCAGCTCCCTCGGGCGGGAGGAAAACAATGAGCAGTTCTTC. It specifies CASSSLGREENNEQFF.

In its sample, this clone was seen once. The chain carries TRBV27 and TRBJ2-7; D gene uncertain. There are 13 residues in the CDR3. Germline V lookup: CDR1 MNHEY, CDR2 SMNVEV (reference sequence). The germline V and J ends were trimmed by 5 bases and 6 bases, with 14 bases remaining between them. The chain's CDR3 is CASSLHTRSEQYF. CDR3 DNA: TGTGCCAGCAGTCTACATACGAGGTCCGAGCAGTACTTC.

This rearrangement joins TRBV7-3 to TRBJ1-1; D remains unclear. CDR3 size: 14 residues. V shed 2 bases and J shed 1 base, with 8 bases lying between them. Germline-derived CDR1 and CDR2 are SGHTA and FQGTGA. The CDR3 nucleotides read TGTGCCAGCAGCTTAGTTGGTCCGAACACTGAAGCTTTCTTT. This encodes CASSLVGPNTEAFF.

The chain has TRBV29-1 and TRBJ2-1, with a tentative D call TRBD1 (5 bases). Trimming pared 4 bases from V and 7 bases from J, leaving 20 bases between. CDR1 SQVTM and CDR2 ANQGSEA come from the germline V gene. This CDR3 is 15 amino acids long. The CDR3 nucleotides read TGCAGCGTTGGCCCCCTACAGGCCATGGGGAATGAGCAGTTCTTC. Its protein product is CSVGPLQAMGNEQFF.

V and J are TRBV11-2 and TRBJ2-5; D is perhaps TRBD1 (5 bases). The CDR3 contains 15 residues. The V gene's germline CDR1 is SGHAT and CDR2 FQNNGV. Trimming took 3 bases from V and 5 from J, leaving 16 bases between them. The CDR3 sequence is CASSLIRVDGETQYF. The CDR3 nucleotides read TGTGCCAGCAGCTTGATCAGGGTCGATGGGGAGACCCAGTACTTC.

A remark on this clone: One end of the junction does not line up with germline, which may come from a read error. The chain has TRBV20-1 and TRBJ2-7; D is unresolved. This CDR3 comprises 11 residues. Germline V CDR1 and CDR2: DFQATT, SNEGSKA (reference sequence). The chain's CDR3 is CSARDYVSTHF. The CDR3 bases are TGCAGTGCTAGAGATTATGTCAGTACCCACTTC.

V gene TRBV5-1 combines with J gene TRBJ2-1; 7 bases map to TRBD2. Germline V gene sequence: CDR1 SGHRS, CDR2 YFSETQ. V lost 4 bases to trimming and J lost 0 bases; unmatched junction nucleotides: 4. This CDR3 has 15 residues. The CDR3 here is CASSPLAVSYNEQFF. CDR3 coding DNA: TGCGCCAGCAGCCCTCTAGCGGTCTCCTACAATGAGCAGTTCTTC.

CDR3 in DNA: TGTGCCAGCTCACGCGATAGCGGGAGGGACGAGCAGTACTTC. Protein product: CASSRDSGRDEQYF. The gene calls are TRBV18 and TRBJ2-7; 11 bases fit TRBD2. Germline lookup yields CDR1 KGHSH and CDR2 LQKENI. V lost 4 bases and J lost 5; bases outside the gene matches: 4. This CDR3 spans 14 amino acids.

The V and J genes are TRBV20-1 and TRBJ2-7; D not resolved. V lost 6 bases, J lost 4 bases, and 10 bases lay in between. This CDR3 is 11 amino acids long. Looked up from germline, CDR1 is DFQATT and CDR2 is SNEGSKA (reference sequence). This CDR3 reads CSAMDVYEQYF. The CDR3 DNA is TGCAGTGCCATGGACGTTTACGAGCAGTACTTC.

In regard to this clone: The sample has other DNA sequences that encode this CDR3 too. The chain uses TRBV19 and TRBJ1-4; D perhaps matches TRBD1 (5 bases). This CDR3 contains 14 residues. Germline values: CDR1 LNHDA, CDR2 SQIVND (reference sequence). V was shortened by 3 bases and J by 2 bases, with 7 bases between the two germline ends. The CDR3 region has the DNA TGTGCCAGTAGTATTTGGGGGACTAATGAAAAACTGTTTTTT. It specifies CASSIWGTNEKLFF.

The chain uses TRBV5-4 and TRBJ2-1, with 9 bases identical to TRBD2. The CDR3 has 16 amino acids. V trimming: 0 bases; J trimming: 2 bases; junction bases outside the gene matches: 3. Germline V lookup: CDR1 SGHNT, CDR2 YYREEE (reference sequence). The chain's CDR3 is CASSLEPSGAYNEQFF. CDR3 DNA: TGTGCCAGCAGCTTGGAGCCTAGCGGGGCCTACAATGAGCAGTTCTTC.